The 32 T cell receptor beta chains listed next were all sequenced from one sample in a study of T cell responses to AZD1222 COVID-19 vaccine. Assay: immunoSEQ multiplex PCR; the TCRdb copy retains only in-frame clones and omits some. This sample yields roughly 95,000 clones, of which roughly 90% are seen a single time; 2.8% belongs to the top ten. This material consisted of peripheral blood, taken on day 0 of AZD1222 vaccination. The origin of the receptors is an adult in good health.

The rearrangement links TRBV25-1 to TRBJ2-3, with a possible D match to TRBD2 (6 bases). The V gene's germline CDR1 is MGHDK and CDR2 SYGVNS. The CDR3 consists of 14 residues. The V end lost 4 bases, the J end lost 0 bases, and 8 bases lay between the germline ends. CDR3 sequence: CASSAEGSTDTQYF. Here the CDR3 DNA reads TGTGCCAGCAGTGCGGAGGGCAGCACAGATACGCAGTATTTT.

The chain is built from TRBV9 and TRBJ2-3; D is unresolved. Trimming left V 4 bases short and J 1 base short, with 7 bases between. Germline CDR1 reads SGDLS; CDR2 reads YYNGEE. This CDR3 spans 13 amino acids. The CDR3 protein is CASSQTGTDTQYF. As DNA, the CDR3 is TGTGCCAGCAGCCAAACAGGCACAGATACGCAGTATTTT.

DNA for the CDR3: TGTGCCACCAGCAGAGATCTGGTTTTGTGGGAATTACTAAATCACTCCTACAATGAGCAGTTCTTC. Its translation: CATSRDLVLWELLNHSYNEQFF. The V gene is TRBV15, the J gene TRBJ2-1; D gene unclear. The germline V gene encodes CDR1 LNHNV and CDR2 YYDKDF (reference sequence). V was pared by 0 bases and J by 0 bases, with 27 bases between. This CDR3 comprises 22 residues.

The chain uses TRBV5-6 and TRBJ2-7, with 13 bases that match TRBD2. The germline gives CDR1 SGHDT, CDR2 YYEEEE. Germline trimming cut 4 bases from V and 2 bases from J; bases unmatched to any gene: 6. This CDR3 comprises 16 residues. The CDR3 DNA reads as TGTGCCAGCAGCCCAGGACTAGCGGGAGTTCCCTACGAGCAGTACTTC. This translates into CASSPGLAGVPYEQYF. Full variable domain (rest looked up from reference TRBV5-6 and TRBJ2-7): DAGVTQSPTHLIKTRGQQVTLRCSPKSGHDTVSWYQQALGQGPQFIFQYYEEEERQRGNFPDRFSGHQFPNYSSELNVNALLLGDSALYLCASSPGLAGVPYEQYFGPGTRLTVT.

CDR3 sequence reads: CASSFRSRNYGYTF. The CDR3 nucleotides read TGTGCCAGCAGTTTTAGGTCTAGAAACTATGGCTACACCTTC. V gene TRBV27 combines with J gene TRBJ1-2; D remains unclear. From germline, CDR1 is MNHEY and CDR2 SMNVEV (reference sequence). The CDR3 covers 14 residues. Trimming shortened V by 3 bases and J by 2 bases, and 10 bases separated the two germline ends.

J is TRBJ2-7 and V is TRBV27; the D gene is possibly TRBD1 (6 bases). CDR3 length: 14 amino acids. V dropped 5 bases and J dropped 4 bases, with 15 bases sitting between them. CDR1 and CDR2 (germline): MNHEY, SMNVEV (reference sequence). CDR3 DNA: TGTGCCAGCAGTCCAACAGGGTACGGTTACGAGCAGTACTTC. Protein product: CASSPTGYGYEQYF.

The chain uses TRBV10-3 and TRBJ2-7, with 9 bases fitting TRBD2. The CDR3 loop spans 15 amino acids. The V gene end was trimmed by 3 bases and the J gene end by 1 base; junction bases not matched to a gene: 4. Germline V lookup: CDR1 ENHRY, CDR2 SYGVKD. Here the CDR3 DNA reads TGTGCCATCAGTGATAGCGGGAGCCTTTCCTACGAGCAGTACTTC. Protein product: CAISDSGSLSYEQYF.

This chain connects TRBV28 to TRBJ1-2; possible D gene TRBD1, 6 bases. This CDR3 is built from 15 residues. CDR1 and CDR2 from the germline V gene are MDHEN and SYDVKM. Between the trimmed V and J ends, which lost 2 bases and 10 bases, there was a span of 20 bases. This CDR3 reads CASSLGDRFLTDYTF. The CDR3 DNA sequence: TGTGCCAGCAGTTTAGGCGACAGGTTTCTAACCGACTACACCTTC.

The chain carries TRBV14 and TRBJ1-4, with D unresolved. Germline V gene sequence: CDR1 SGHDN, CDR2 FVKESK. There are 13 residues in the CDR3. V was pared by 5 bases and J by 4 bases, with 8 bases between. CDR3 sequence (DNA): TGTGCCAGCAGCAGGACTATTAATGAAAAACTGTTTTTT. This codes for CASSRTINEKLFF.

Only one count was recorded for this clone. V gene TRBV2 combines with J gene TRBJ2-5, with 7 bases aligning to TRBD1. This CDR3 spans 14 amino acids. Germline CDR1 SNHLY, CDR2 FYNNEI. The V and J ends lost 6 bases and 1 base, in that order; junction bases with no gene match: 5. CDR3 in amino acids: CASSPGTVQETQYF. The CDR3 DNA reads TGTGCCAGCAGCCCCGGGACAGTCCAAGAGACCCAGTACTTC.

DNA of the CDR3: TGCGCCAGCAGCTTGGTTGCGTCAATCTACAATGAGCAGTTCTTC. It specifies CASSLVASIYNEQFF. The chain uses TRBV5-1 and TRBJ2-1; D call uncertain. Germline loops: CDR1 SGHRS, CDR2 YFSETQ. The CDR3 sequence is 15 residues long. Trimming shortened V by 0 bases and J by 3 bases, and 10 bases separated the two germline ends.

CDR3 sequence (DNA): TGTGCCAGCAGGCGGACAGGGAGTGAAGCTTTCTTT. It translates to CASRRTGSEAFF. This chain links TRBV5-4 with TRBJ1-1, with TRBD1 identical over 8 bases. The CDR3 has 12 residues. After removal of 5 bases from V and 7 bases from J, the junction contained 4 bases not matched to a gene. CDR1 is SGHNT, CDR2 YYREEE, per germline (reference sequence).

The gene calls are TRBV30 and TRBJ2-1; D is perhaps TRBD1 or TRBD2 (5 bases each). The CDR3 spans 15 residues. V gave up 1 base and J gave up 0 bases, with 10 bases separating them. Germline V gene lookup returns CDR1 GTSNPN and CDR2 SVGIG (reference sequence). The CDR3 region is CAWSGGRGSYNEQFF. DNA of the CDR3: TGTGCCTGGAGTGGGGGACGGGGCTCCTACAATGAGCAGTTCTTC.

The V and J genes are TRBV27 and TRBJ1-2; weak D call: TRBD1 (6 bases). This CDR3 contains 15 residues. V lost 5 bases to trimming and J lost 1 base, with 14 bases between them. The germline V gene encodes CDR1 MNHEY and CDR2 SMNVEV (reference sequence). The CDR3 loop reads CASSLTTGVNYGYTF. CDR3 nucleotide sequence: TGTGCCAGCAGTCTCACGACAGGCGTTAACTATGGCTACACCTTC.

The rearrangement uses TRBV4-1 and TRBJ2-3; 12 bases fit TRBD2. Losses at the gene ends were 2 bases for V and 6 bases for J; bases not matched to a gene: 3. CDR1 and CDR2 (germline): MGHRA, YSYEKL. The CDR3 contains 15 residues. As DNA, the CDR3 is TGCGCCAGCAGCCAACGACTAGCGGGAGTGGATACGCAGTATTTT. Translated: CASSQRLAGVDTQYF.

This rearrangement joins TRBV11-2 to TRBJ2-1, with 7 bases that match TRBD1. From germline, CDR1 is SGHAT and CDR2 FQNNGV. The CDR3 runs to 16 residues. V trimming: 4 bases; J trimming: 1 base; junction bases outside the gene matches: 7. Written as DNA, the CDR3 is TGTGCCAGCAGCTGGTACAGGGGTCGATCCTACAATGAGCAGTTCTTC. It specifies CASSWYRGRSYNEQFF.

CDR3 in DNA: TGTGCCAGCAGTTCTCACGAGGGCCCGCGGACTGGAAACACCATATATTTT. Translation: CASSSHEGPRTGNTIYF. This chain links TRBV27 with TRBJ1-3, with D hard to call. Germline V gives CDR1 MNHEY, CDR2 SMNVEV (reference sequence). The CDR3 is made up of 17 amino acids. V gave up 4 bases and J gave up 2 bases, with 18 bases separating them.

The chain couples TRBV6-2 or TRBV6-3 to TRBJ1-1; D is ambiguous. This CDR3 comprises 13 residues. The V end lost 6 bases, the J end lost 1 base, and 9 bases lay between the germline ends. Looked up from germline, CDR1 is MNHEY and CDR2 is SVGEGT. The CDR3 loop is CASSILPNTEAFF. The CDR3 DNA is TGTGCCAGCAGCATCCTTCCGAACACTGAAGCTTTCTTT.

The rearrangement uses TRBV19 and TRBJ1-4; D unresolved. Germline V gene data show CDR1 as LNHDA and CDR2 as SQIVND (reference sequence). The V gene lost 4 bases and the J gene lost 0 bases, with 9 bases spanning the gap. CDR3 length: 15 amino acids. The DNA of the CDR3 is TGTGCCAGTAGTACAGGCTTTGCAACTAATGAAAAACTGTTTTTT. It specifies CASSTGFATNEKLFF.

The rearrangement uses TRBV5-4 and TRBJ2-5; possibly TRBD2 for D (5 bases). V was clipped by 0 bases and J by 1 base, with 13 bases between them. The CDR3 is made up of 16 amino acids. Germline V lookup: CDR1 SGHNT, CDR2 YYREEE (reference sequence). The CDR3 nucleotides read TGTGCCAGCAGCTTGGCCATGGGAGAGTCCCAAGAGACCCAGTACTTC. Encoded protein: CASSLAMGESQETQYF.

V and J are TRBV6-4 and TRBJ2-3, with TRBD2 matching 12 bases. Germline CDR1 is MRHNA and CDR2 is SNTAGT. There are 16 residues in the CDR3. Trimming cost V 2 bases and J 0 bases; bases outside gene matches: 0. CDR3 in DNA: TGTGCCAGCAGTGACGGGACTAGCGGGAGCACAGATACGCAGTATTTT. This gives the protein CASSDGTSGSTDTQYF.

The chain couples TRBV4-1 to TRBJ2-3; TRBD2 matches 7 bases. Germline V gene data show CDR1 as MGHRA and CDR2 as YSYEKL. Trimming cost V 2 bases and J 2 bases; bases outside gene matches: 10. The CDR3 is 17 amino acids. In nucleotides, the CDR3 is TGCGCCAGCAGCCAACCGTGGGGGAGGGGACTCACAGATACGCAGTATTTT. Residues: CASSQPWGRGLTDTQYF.

The rearrangement joins TRBV30 to TRBJ1-6, with 8 bases aligning to TRBD1. Looked up from germline, CDR1 is GTSNPN and CDR2 is SVGIG (reference sequence). The CDR3 spans 16 residues. Trimming cost V 2 bases and J 5 bases; bases outside gene matches: 8. CDR3 sequence reads: CAWSTQGAGHNSPLHF. CDR3 coding DNA: TGTGCCTGGAGTACTCAGGGGGCTGGACATAATTCACCCCTCCACTTT.

This chain joins TRBV19 and TRBJ1-1; D unclear. Looked up from germline, CDR1 is LNHDA and CDR2 is SQIVND (reference sequence). The V and J ends lost 0 bases and 4 bases respectively, with 3 bases between them. This CDR3 is built from 12 residues. The CDR3 region has the DNA TGTGCCAGTAGTATAGACCTCACTGAAGCTTTCTTT. It is translated as CASSIDLTEAFF.

The chain links TRBV19 to TRBJ1-2, with TRBD1 as a possible D gene (5 bases). The CDR3 sequence is 13 residues long. CDR1 LNHDA and CDR2 SQIVND come from the germline V gene (reference sequence). Trimming left V 6 bases short and J 6 bases short, with 14 bases between. The CDR3 is CASSQHLRDGYTF. In DNA, the CDR3 is TGTGCCAGTAGCCAACATCTCAGGGATGGCTACACCTTC.

The genes are TRBV19 and TRBJ1-5; tentative D call: TRBD1 (5 bases). CDR1 is LNHDA, CDR2 SQIVND, per germline (reference sequence). The CDR3 sequence is 15 residues long. Trimming took off 7 bases at V and 5 bases at J, with 18 bases between the two ends. CDR3 protein: CASTLGGTVYQPQHF. Here the CDR3 DNA reads TGTGCCAGTACCCTGGGGGGGACGGTTTATCAGCCCCAGCATTTT.

The rearrangement joins TRBV25-1 to TRBJ2-5, with D perhaps matching TRBD2 (6 bases). Looked up from germline, CDR1 is MGHDK and CDR2 is SYGVNS. V lost 4 bases to trimming and J lost 1 base, with 16 bases between them. CDR3 length equals 16 residues. CDR3 in DNA: TGTGCCAGCAGTGGGCCTACCGGGACTCCCCAAGAGACCCAGTACTTC. Translated, it gives CASSGPTGTPQETQYF.

This chain links TRBV10-3 with TRBJ2-3, with 7 bases that match TRBD2. The J segment lost 3 bases and the V segment lost 6 bases, leaving 3 bases of the junction unmatched. Germline assignment: CDR1 ENHRY and CDR2 SYGVKD. CDR3 length: 13 amino acids. This CDR3 is CAIRGLWTDTQYF. The CDR3 bases are TGTGCCATCAGGGGACTATGGACAGATACGCAGTATTTT.

This clone has more than one count but fewer than ten. V and J are TRBV28 and TRBJ2-1; D not certain. The length of the CDR3 is 14 residues. Trimming left V 2 bases short and J 2 bases short, with 7 bases between. Germline V CDR1 and CDR2: MDHEN, SYDVKM. CDR3 loop: CASSLAGTYNEQFF. Here the CDR3 DNA reads TGTGCCAGCAGTTTAGCTGGGACCTACAATGAGCAGTTCTTC.

V is TRBV18 and J is TRBJ2-1; 15 positions match TRBD2. The length of the CDR3 is 18 residues. Germline V gene lookup returns CDR1 KGHSH and CDR2 LQKENI. Trimming took 5 bases from V and 5 from J; bases not matched to a gene: 10. The CDR3 DNA reads TGTGCCAGCTCATCTCGGACTAGCGGGAGGGCCCTCGACAATGAGCAGTTCTTC. This gives the protein CASSSRTSGRALDNEQFF.

The CDR3: CASSLGGAGAYEQYF. The CDR3 DNA is TGTGCCAGCAGCTTAGGGGGGGCGGGAGCCTACGAGCAGTACTTC. This chain links TRBV7-9 with TRBJ2-7; a possible D gene is TRBD2 (7 bases). This CDR3 is built from 15 residues. Trimming left V 1 base short and J 2 bases short, with 12 bases between. CDR1 is SEHNR, CDR2 FQNEAQ, per germline (reference sequence). Full variable domain (rest looked up from reference TRBV7-9 and TRBJ2-7): DTGVSQNPRHKITKRGQNVTFRCDPISEHNRLYWYRQTLGQGPEFLTYFQNEAQLEKSRLLSDRFSAERPKGSFSTLEIQRTEQGDSAMYLCASSLGGAGAYEQYFGPGTRLTVT.

This chain uses TRBV5-1 with TRBJ2-3, with 8 nucleotides matching TRBD2. Losses at the gene ends were 1 base for V and 3 bases for J; bases not matched to a gene: 10. Germline CDR1 and CDR2: SGHRS and YFSETQ. CDR3 length: 17 amino acids. In DNA, the CDR3 is TGCGCCAGCAGCTTGAGTGTCGGGGGGGTGACGACAGATACGCAGTATTTT. Translating it yields CASSLSVGGVTTDTQYF.